This TCR beta chain is from a study of cytomegalovirus exposure and HLA in healthy donors. PCR amplification relied on 60 Vbeta primers (plus 13 Jbeta primers). TCRdb's copy holds only in-frame clones and misses some; the assay was immunoSEQ multiplex PCR. There are over 100,000 clones in the sample; around 80% occur only once, and around 5% lies in the top ten. In the case of this clone: Its antigen remains unidentified.

Notes on the study in general: It was reportedly the case that the classifier diagnosed cytomegalovirus status with high specificity and sensitivity.

The specimen sequenced was PBMCs. The sequence was collected from a young woman in good health and CMV-seropositive.

The CDR3 region is CAIRMTAESSEAFF. The CDR3 region has the DNA TGTGCCATCAGAATGACAGCTGAGTCTTCTGAAGCTTTCTTT. V and J are TRBV10-3 and TRBJ1-1, with a weak D call TRBD1 (5 bases). Trimming left V 6 bases short and J 6 bases short, with 17 bases between. The CDR3 runs to 14 residues. CDR1 is ENHRY and CDR2 is SYGVKD in the germline V gene.